This T cell receptor beta chain appears in the sequencing data of a study of neurological immune-mediated disorders. General study points: No expanded-clone CDR3 amino acid sequence recurred across subjects, suggesting private TCR-beta repertoires. Patients with HTLV-1-associated myelopathy had the highest level of TCR clonal expansion, whereas patients with multiple sclerosis had the lowest level, falling beneath the level found in healthy controls.

A 10-nucleotide random UMI tagged transcripts in template-switch 5'RACE cDNA synthesis. One entry per CDR3 protein results from TCRdb running MiXCR on the 5' RACE reads. The sample carries about 30,000 distinct CDR3 sequences, more than 14% recorded once. From 2 million PBMCs stored at -80 C, the unsorted libraries were generated. The CDR3 extends over 14 amino acids. Trimming removed 0 bases from V and 4 bases from J, with 9 bases in between. CDR1 and CDR2 from the germline V gene are SGHRS and YFSETQ. Regarding this clonotype: Antigen specificity is unknown.

This TCR derives from a man between 65 and 85 years old in good health. The chain carries TRBV5-1 and TRBJ2-3; D is perhaps TRBD1 (6 bases). Input material: PBMCs. As DNA, the CDR3 is TGCGCCAGCAGCTTGGGACAGGTGGCAGATACGCAGTATTTT. It encodes CASSLGQVADTQYF.